These T cell receptor beta chains were read from a single sample in a study of blood T cell repertoires in COVID-19. TCRdb's table, derived via immunoSEQ multiplex PCR, lists solely in-frame clones and lacks some. The data contain some 150,000 clones, 65% to 90% of them singletons. The sample comprised peripheral blood. These receptors were taken from a woman in her forties or fifties in a cohort sampled during active or convalescent COVID-19. The CDR3 runs from the conserved cysteine through the conserved F or W. The order of the fields is V gene, J gene, CDR3 protein.

V gene: TRBV2
J gene: TRBJ1-1
CDR3 protein: CASSEPGTAFF

V gene: TRBV4-3
J gene: TRBJ2-7
CDR3 protein: CASSQEYPGGAYEQYF

V gene: TRBV3-1/TRBV3-2
J gene: TRBJ2-7
CDR3 protein: CASSQGTGTYEQYF

V gene: TRBV30
J gene: TRBJ1-6
CDR3 protein: CAWSLRTGSQPLHF

V gene: TRBV5-4
J gene: TRBJ2-3
CDR3 protein: CASSLGSGGPTDTQYF

V gene: TRBV5-1
J gene: TRBJ1-2
CDR3 protein: CASSLQGALIYGYTF

V gene: TRBV6-5
J gene: TRBJ1-3
CDR3 protein: CASSYGPSSGNTIYF

V gene: TRBV15
J gene: TRBJ1-2
CDR3 protein: CATSRPRGGFYGYTF

V gene: TRBV6-6
J gene: TRBJ1-5
CDR3 protein: CASAGQGLYSNQPQHF

V gene: TRBV7-2
J gene: TRBJ2-2
CDR3 protein: CASSSRVAGGGAGELFF

V gene: TRBV6-5
J gene: TRBJ1-1
CDR3 protein: CASSPTGGRAEAFF

V gene: TRBV5-1
J gene: TRBJ2-5
CDR3 protein: CASSFKQGTDLQETQYF

V gene: TRBV21-1
J gene: TRBJ1-3
CDR3 protein: CASSKATTGELSGNTIYF

V gene: TRBV3-1/TRBV3-2
J gene: TRBJ1-2
CDR3 protein: CASSRAGTGIYGYTF

V gene: TRBV24-1
J gene: TRBJ1-1
CDR3 protein: CATSEIGRTEAFF

V gene: TRBV7-8
J gene: TRBJ1-4
CDR3 protein: CASSSVETNEKLFF

V gene: TRBV5-1
J gene: TRBJ2-3
CDR3 protein: CASSLEGARGSDTQYF

V gene: TRBV7-2
J gene: TRBJ1-2
CDR3 protein: CASSGLLQGVYGYTF

V gene: TRBV5-1
J gene: TRBJ2-3
CDR3 protein: CASSFAGTSGGLLTDTQYF

V gene: TRBV10-1
J gene: TRBJ2-2
CDR3 protein: CASSEGRGHTGELFF

V gene: TRBV14
J gene: TRBJ1-2
CDR3 protein: CASSQAIWTGGDGYTF

V gene: TRBV5-1
J gene: TRBJ1-2
CDR3 protein: CASSFGDYGYTF

V gene: TRBV4-1
J gene: TRBJ1-5
CDR3 protein: CASSPTGGPSHNQPQHF

V gene: TRBV3-1/TRBV3-2
J gene: TRBJ2-6
CDR3 protein: CASSLRLGTGLSGANVLTF

V gene: TRBV5-1
J gene: TRBJ2-2
CDR3 protein: CASSDRAANTGELFF

V gene: TRBV6-2/TRBV6-3
J gene: TRBJ2-6
CDR3 protein: CASSEAGGTGANVLTF

V gene: TRBV19
J gene: TRBJ2-5
CDR3 protein: CASSNRGRETQYF

V gene: TRBV27
J gene: TRBJ1-3
CDR3 protein: CASRLNSGNTIYF

V gene: TRBV7-8
J gene: TRBJ2-1
CDR3 protein: CASSFSGYNEQFF

V gene: TRBV19
J gene: TRBJ2-3
CDR3 protein: CASSIKTSGGRDTQYF

V gene: TRBV7-2
J gene: TRBJ2-3
CDR3 protein: CASSLGPFSTDTQYF

V gene: TRBV24-1
J gene: TRBJ2-3
CDR3 protein: CATSDKRTAIDTQYF

V gene: TRBV19
J gene: TRBJ1-2
CDR3 protein: CASTTGQALFGYTF

V gene: TRBV27
J gene: TRBJ1-2
CDR3 protein: CASVSTQGDSGYTF

V gene: TRBV5-1
J gene: TRBJ2-7
CDR3 protein: CASSLAHSTVDEQYF

V gene: TRBV5-8
J gene: TRBJ1-6
CDR3 protein: CASSLTGVFDSPLHF

V gene: TRBV24-1
J gene: TRBJ1-2
CDR3 protein: CATSDSTRSYGYTF

V gene: TRBV18
J gene: TRBJ1-5
CDR3 protein: CASSPGTGGFQPQHF

V gene: TRBV4-1
J gene: TRBJ1-3
CDR3 protein: CASSQAGMRNTIYF

V gene: TRBV18
J gene: TRBJ2-5
CDR3 protein: CASSPRDIRRETQYF

V gene: TRBV10-2
J gene: TRBJ2-3
CDR3 protein: CASSEMGLAGTDTQYF

V gene: TRBV2
J gene: TRBJ1-6
CDR3 protein: CASSETGGIYNSPLHF

V gene: TRBV4-1
J gene: TRBJ2-7
CDR3 protein: CASSQDDGAGGYLDEQYF

V gene: TRBV6-5
J gene: TRBJ1-6
CDR3 protein: CASRTRSSYNSPLHF

V gene: TRBV6-6
J gene: TRBJ1-4
CDR3 protein: CASSRSGTGGTVPEKLFF

V gene: TRBV18
J gene: TRBJ2-1
CDR3 protein: CASSPGLLAGVREQFF

V gene: TRBV6-5
J gene: TRBJ1-4
CDR3 protein: CASFDGNEKLFF

V gene: TRBV29-1
J gene: TRBJ2-1
CDR3 protein: CSVDTESYNEQFF